This TCR beta chain was captured in a study of cytomegalovirus exposure and HLA in healthy donors. Study at large: Assignment to the Caucasian-associated ancestry cluster applied to about 80% of the approximately 360 genotyped donors.

The PCR used 60 Vbeta and 13 Jbeta primers. TCRdb keeps only in-frame clones here, not all; method: immunoSEQ multiplex PCR. The sample lists 200,000 or so clones; about four fifths were seen once. Study findings and constraints: Cytomegalovirus-associated status was assigned to about 160 TCR beta chains. TCR beta V segments were, for the most part, productive about 87% or about 30% of the time in an earlier analysis.

This clone was seen once. Its matching antigen is unknown. J was trimmed by 5 bases and V by 0 bases; bases with no gene match: 7. The CDR3 extends over 15 amino acids. Germline CDR1 and CDR2: SQVTM and ANQGSEA. The J gene is TRBJ2-3, the V gene TRBV29-1, with 8 bases matching TRBD2. This sequence originates from a woman under 40 in good health and CMV-seropositive. Sequencing used PBMCs. CDR3 DNA: TGCAGCGTTGAAGATCGGGGGGGGCGAGGAGATACGCAGTATTTT. Translating gives CSVEDRGGRGDTQYF.